A single sample gave rise to the 13 T cell receptor beta chains below, sequenced in a study of graft-versus-host responses after intestinal transplantation. From the graft tissue, intraepithelial and lamina propria lymphocytes were released through processing. Method: immunoSEQ multiplex PCR; TCRdb's copy keeps in-frame clones and lacks some. The table lists 650 to 900 clones, more than 75% of them singletons. The starting material was ileum tissue, obtained 22 days after intestinal transplant. Receptors were obtained from a human patient who received an intestinal transplant, so some T cells may come from the graft donor.

CDR3: CASSSTANTGELFF. The CDR3 DNA is TGCGCCAGCAGTTCTACAGCGAACACCGGGGAGCTGTTTTTT. The rearrangement links TRBV10-1 to TRBJ2-2; D not resolved. The CDR3 spans 14 residues. Germline CDR1 reads WNHNN; CDR2 reads SYGVQD (reference sequence). V was pared by 5 bases and J by 0 bases, with 7 bases between.

V and J are TRBV7-8 and TRBJ2-7, with 10 positions matching TRBD2. This CDR3 spans 14 amino acids. V lost 2 bases, J lost 5 bases, and 3 bases stayed unmatched. Per germline, CDR1 SGHVS and CDR2 FQNEAQ. As DNA, the CDR3 is TGTGCCAGCAGCTTATTCGGACTAGCGGACGAGCAGTACTTC. It codes for CASSLFGLADEQYF. Combining the CDR3 with reference TRBV7-8 and TRBJ2-7 gives the whole variable domain GAGVSQSPRYKVAKRGQDVALRCDPISGHVSLFWYQQALGQGPEFLTYFQNEAQLDKSGLPSDRFFAERPEGSVSTLKIQRTQQEDSAVYLCASSLFGLADEQYFGPGTRLTVT.

The V gene is TRBV5-4, the J gene TRBJ1-4; D not resolved. CDR1 is SGHNT, CDR2 YYREEE, per germline (reference sequence). CDR3 length: 14 residues. Between the trimmed V and J ends, which lost 0 bases and 7 bases, there was a span of 10 bases. CDR3 coding DNA: TGTGCCAGCAGCTTGGGGGCCGGATCTGAAAAACTGTTTTTT. It translates to CASSLGAGSEKLFF. The complete variable domain, with remaining parts taken from reference TRBV5-4 and TRBJ1-4, reads ETGVTQSPTHLIKTRGQQVTLRCSSQSGHNTVSWYQQALGQGPQFIFQYYREEENGRGNFPPRFSGLQFPNYSSELNVNALELDDSALYLCASSLGAGSEKLFFGSGTQLSVL.

J is TRBJ1-2 and V is TRBV19; a possible D gene is TRBD1 (6 bases). Germline assignment: CDR1 LNHDA and CDR2 SQIVND (reference sequence). CDR3 length equals 15 residues. Trimming left V 4 bases short and J 2 bases short, with 14 bases between. Here the CDR3 reads CASSTQGGWNYGYTF. CDR3 nucleotides: TGTGCCAGTAGTACCCAAGGGGGTTGGAACTATGGCTACACCTTC.

The chain is built from TRBV30 and TRBJ2-1, with 10 bases lining up with TRBD2. V shed 0 bases, J shed 7 bases, and the junction held 3 bases outside the gene matches. The CDR3 extends over 14 amino acids. Per the germline V gene, CDR1 is GTSNPN and CDR2 is SVGIG (reference sequence). The CDR3: CAWSVSGRGNEQFF. The CDR3 DNA sequence: TGTGCCTGGAGTGTGAGCGGGAGGGGGAATGAGCAGTTCTTC.

This rearrangement joins TRBV5-4 to TRBJ1-4; a weak D match, TRBD1 (5 bases). V was shortened by 0 bases and J by 4 bases, with 10 bases between the two germline ends. The CDR3 spans 15 residues. The V gene's germline CDR1 is SGHNT and CDR2 YYREEE (reference sequence). The CDR3: CASSLEAGSNEKLFF. CDR3 bases: TGTGCCAGCAGCTTGGAGGCAGGGAGTAATGAAAAACTGTTTTTT.

V usage is TRBV9 and J usage is TRBJ2-7; D remains unclear. Germline-derived CDR1 and CDR2 are SGDLS and YYNGEE. There are 14 residues in the CDR3. V was cut by 1 base and J by 2 bases, with 10 bases left in between. CDR3 sequence: CASSVSGFAYEQYF. DNA for the CDR3: TGTGCCAGCAGCGTATCGGGCTTCGCCTACGAGCAGTACTTC.

The chain carries TRBV21-1 and TRBJ2-5. TRBV21-1 is a recognized pseudogene. The CDR3 extends over 14 amino acids. The CDR3 protein is CASRGNIFSETQYF. In DNA form, the CDR3 reads TGTGCCAGCAGGGGGAACATATTCTCTGAGACCCAGTACTTC.

The J gene is TRBJ2-5, the V gene TRBV28, with D possibly being TRBD1 or TRBD2 (5 bases each). The germline CDR1 and CDR2 sequences are MDHEN and SYDVKM. The germline V and J ends were trimmed by 6 bases and 5 bases, with 22 bases remaining between them. The CDR3 is 16 residues long. CDR3 in amino acids: CASSSTRDAWKETQYF. The CDR3, as DNA: TGTGCCAGCAGCTCCACACGGGACGCCTGGAAGGAGACCCAGTACTTC.

In this sample, this clone turned up a few times. This chain uses TRBV6-6 with TRBJ1-1; the D is unclear. The CDR3 has 11 amino acids. Germline CDR1 reads MNHNY; CDR2 reads SVGAGI (reference sequence). V was shortened by 7 bases and J by 1 base, with 4 bases between the two germline ends. The CDR3 here is CASKGNTEAFF. For the CDR3, the DNA is TGTGCCAGCAAGGGGAACACTGAAGCTTTCTTT.

The rearrangement links TRBV6-5 to TRBJ2-1; 7 bases fit TRBD1. Germline V CDR1 and CDR2: MNHEY, SVGAGI. The V segment lost 2 bases and the J segment 4 bases; nucleotides outside the gene matches: 5. The CDR3 covers 15 residues. The CDR3 protein is CASSYTGAMYNEQFF. The CDR3 DNA sequence: TGTGCCAGCAGTTACACAGGGGCGATGTACAATGAGCAGTTCTTC.

This chain connects TRBV27 to TRBJ2-3; tentatively, D is TRBD2 (5 bases). V was clipped by 2 bases and J by 3 bases, with 12 bases between them. The CDR3 totals 15 residues. Germline CDR1 MNHEY, CDR2 SMNVEV (reference sequence). The CDR3 region is CASSLRADGTDTQYF. CDR3 in DNA: TGTGCCAGCAGTTTAAGAGCGGATGGAACAGATACGCAGTATTTT.

The V and J genes are TRBV25-1 and TRBJ2-1, with D possibly matching TRBD2 (6 bases). Per germline, CDR1 MGHDK and CDR2 SYGVNS. The V end lost 5 bases, the J end lost 5 bases, and 13 bases lay between the germline ends. There are 14 residues in the CDR3. The chain's CDR3 is CASSPFGRNNEQFF. The CDR3 nucleotides read TGTGCCAGCAGTCCCTTTGGGAGGAACAATGAGCAGTTCTTC.